Presented here are 16 T cell receptor beta chains from one specimen sequenced in a study of cytomegalovirus exposure and HLA in healthy donors. PCR was performed using 60 Vbeta and 13 Jbeta primers. Measured with immunoSEQ multiplex PCR; TCRdb has only the in-frame clones, and not every one. Found here are 65,000 to 100,000 clones, 75% to 80% of them singletons; the top ten hold 6%. Sequencing input: PBMCs. The origin of the receptors is a female donor in good health and CMV-seronegative.

The chain has TRBV5-4 and TRBJ2-3; 12 nucleotides agree with TRBD2. The germline V gene encodes CDR1 SGHNT and CDR2 YYREEE (reference sequence). V trimming: 2 bases; J trimming: 4 bases; junction bases outside the gene matches: 8. This CDR3 contains 17 residues. CDR3: CASSFSLAGGFADTQYF. The CDR3 DNA is TGTGCCAGCAGCTTCAGCCTAGCGGGAGGGTTCGCAGATACGCAGTATTTT.

This chain joins TRBV27 and TRBJ1-1, with D possibly being TRBD1 (6 bases). The CDR3 runs to 14 residues. V was pared by 1 base and J by 3 bases, with 9 bases between. Germline V gene lookup returns CDR1 MNHEY and CDR2 SMNVEV (reference sequence). The CDR3 DNA reads as TGTGCCAGCAGTTTATTTCAGGGGTACACTGAAGCTTTCTTT. It codes for CASSLFQGYTEAFF.

V gene TRBV6-5 combines with J gene TRBJ2-7; 7 bases match TRBD1. The CDR3 consists of 15 residues. The germline V gene has CDR1 MNHEY and CDR2 SVGAGI. V lost 0 bases, J lost 2 bases, and 4 bases stayed unmatched. CDR3 region: CASSYSRQGTYEQYF. The DNA of the CDR3 is TGTGCCAGCAGTTACTCTCGACAGGGTACCTACGAGCAGTACTTC.

This clone was detected a few times. The chain has TRBV7-3 and TRBJ2-5; 7 bases match TRBD1. Germline loops: CDR1 SGHTA, CDR2 FQGTGA. The CDR3 loop spans 13 amino acids. V lost 5 bases to trimming and J lost 3 bases; unmatched junction nucleotides: 3. The CDR3, as DNA: TGTGCCAGCAGCGTGACAGGGAAAGAGACCCAGTACTTC. Protein product: CASSVTGKETQYF. Variable domain in full (rest from reference TRBV7-3 and TRBJ2-5): GAGVSQTPSNKVTEKGKYVELRCDPISGHTALYWYRQSLGQGPEFLIYFQGTGAADDSGLPNDRFFAVRPEGSVSTLKIQRTERGDSAVYLCASSVTGKETQYFGPGTRLLVL.

This clone was detected only once. In DNA, the CDR3 is TGTGCCAGCAGTTCCCCTAAGACTAGCGGATACTACGAGCAGTACTTC. Translation gives CASSSPKTSGYYEQYF. The rearrangement uses TRBV28 and TRBJ2-7; 9 bases align to TRBD2. Trimming at V came to 4 bases and at J to 3 bases, leaving 10 bases not matched to a gene. The CDR3 totals 16 residues. Germline V gene sequence: CDR1 MDHEN, CDR2 SYDVKM.

The chain couples TRBV4-1 to TRBJ1-1; D possibly corresponds to TRBD1 (6 bases). CDR3 size: 15 residues. Trimming stripped 4 bases from V and 1 base from J, with 13 bases between. In germline, CDR1 is MGHRA, CDR2 YSYEKL. The CDR3 loop is CASSRTQGRNTEAFF. For the CDR3, the DNA is TGCGCCAGCAGCCGAACGCAGGGGAGGAACACTGAAGCTTTCTTT.

The chain recombines TRBV30 with TRBJ1-1; TRBD1 might be the D (6 bases). The germline V and J ends were trimmed by 2 bases and 5 bases, with 6 bases remaining between them. Germline V gives CDR1 GTSNPN, CDR2 SVGIG (reference sequence). This CDR3 region has 11 residues. The CDR3 region has the DNA TGTGCCTGGAGTACAGGGACTGAAGCTTTCTTT. Protein: CAWSTGTEAFF.

This clone was counted only a few times. A read error may produce the germline difference seen at one junction end. J is TRBJ2-1 and V is TRBV7-9, with D perhaps assigned TRBD1 or TRBD2 (6 bases each). The CDR3 is 12 amino acids. CDR1 is SEHNR and CDR2 is FQNEAQ in the germline V gene (reference sequence). The CDR3 sequence is CSSSLGGGEQFF. CDR3 nucleotides: TGTTCCAGCAGCTTAGGAGGGGGTGAGCAGTTCTTC.

The J gene is TRBJ1-1, the V gene TRBV7-2; D uncertain. The V end lost 3 bases, the J end lost 4 bases, and 12 bases lay between the germline ends. CDR1 is SGHTA, CDR2 FQGNSA, per germline. This CDR3 is built from 14 residues. As DNA, the CDR3 is TGTGCCAGCAGCTTCAGGCGCGCAGGCACTGAAGCTTTCTTT. This sequence encodes CASSFRRAGTEAFF. Full variable domain (remainder filled in from reference TRBV7-2 and TRBJ1-1): GAGVSQSPSNKVTEKGKDVELRCDPISGHTALYWYRQSLGQGLEFLIYFQGNSAPDKSGLPSDRFSAERTGGSVSTLTIQRTQQEDSAVYLCASSFRRAGTEAFFGQGTRLTVV.

The gene calls are TRBV7-6 and TRBJ1-1; 8 bases line up with TRBD1. The ends lost 5 bases at V and 0 bases at J; junction bases unmatched: 14. The V gene's germline CDR1 is SGHVS and CDR2 FNYEAQ. The CDR3 covers 18 residues. The CDR3 DNA is TGTGCCAGCAGCGTACCCGGGACAGGAGGTTTTATGAACACTGAAGCTTTCTTT. The encoded protein is CASSVPGTGGFMNTEAFF.

This chain uses TRBV6-8 with TRBJ1-1, with D maybe TRBD1 (5 bases). The ends were cut back, 6 bases at V and 1 base at J, with 18 bases in the middle. CDR3 size: 16 residues. Germline values: CDR1 MNHGY, CDR2 SAAAGT. The CDR3 here is CASSLRMWTPNTEAFF. The CDR3 DNA reads TGTGCCAGCAGCTTGCGAATGTGGACACCGAACACTGAAGCTTTCTTT.

Only a few counts were recorded for this clone. In DNA form, the CDR3 reads TGCGCCAGCAGCGAGACTAGCGGGGGGATTTCCTCCTACGAGCAGTACTTC. It encodes CASSETSGGISSYEQYF. This chain joins TRBV10-2 and TRBJ2-7, with TRBD2 matching 13 bases. The CDR3 extends over 17 amino acids. The germline gives CDR1 WSHSY, CDR2 SAAADI. V lost 6 bases to trimming and J lost 0 bases; unmatched junction nucleotides: 8.

In DNA, the CDR3 is TGTGCCAGCTCACTATCAGGGAACAGCGTGGAGACCCAGTACTTC. Translation: CASSLSGNSVETQYF. This rearrangement joins TRBV18 to TRBJ2-5; tentative D call: TRBD1 (5 bases). CDR1 and CDR2 from the germline V gene are KGHSH and LQKENI. CDR3 size: 15 residues. The V end was cut by 4 bases, the J end by 5 bases, with 17 bases between.

As to this clone: A junction boundary mismatches the germline segment, possibly from a read error. CDR3 coding DNA: TGTGCCAGCAGCTGGGGCTCCAACAATGAGCAGTTCTTC. Protein: CASSWGSNNEQFF. V gene TRBV5-6 combines with J gene TRBJ2-1; weak D call: TRBD1 (5 bases). The germline V gene encodes CDR1 SGHDT and CDR2 YYEEEE. The CDR3 spans 13 residues.

The V gene is TRBV29-1, the J gene TRBJ2-1; TRBD2 is a possible D gene (5 bases). Germline V CDR1 and CDR2: SQVTM, ANQGSEA. With 2 bases removed from V and 2 bases from J, the gap between germline ends came to 7 bases. This CDR3 region has 13 residues. The CDR3 loop is CSVELLAYNEQFF. The CDR3 region has the DNA TGCAGCGTTGAACTACTAGCCTACAATGAGCAGTTCTTC.

The chain joins TRBV19 to TRBJ2-5; TRBD2 aligns across 8 bases. Germline V CDR1 and CDR2: LNHDA, SQIVND (reference sequence). The junction had 11 bases not matched to a gene; V was cut back by 5 bases and J by 9 bases. The CDR3 is 14 residues long. The CDR3 DNA is TGTGCCAGTAGTCTCCGGGAGGGCCCCGGGTCCCAGTACTTC. Residues: CASSLREGPGSQYF.